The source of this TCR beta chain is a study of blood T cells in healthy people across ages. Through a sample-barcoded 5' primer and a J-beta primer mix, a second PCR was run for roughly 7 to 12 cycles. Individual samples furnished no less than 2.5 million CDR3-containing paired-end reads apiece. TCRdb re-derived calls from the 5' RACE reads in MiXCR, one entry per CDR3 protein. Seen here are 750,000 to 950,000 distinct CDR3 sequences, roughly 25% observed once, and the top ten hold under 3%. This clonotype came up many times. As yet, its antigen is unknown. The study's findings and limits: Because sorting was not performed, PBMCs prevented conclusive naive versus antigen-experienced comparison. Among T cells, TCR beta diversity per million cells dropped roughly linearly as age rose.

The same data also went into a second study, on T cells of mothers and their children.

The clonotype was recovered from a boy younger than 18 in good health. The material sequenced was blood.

Written as DNA, the CDR3 is TGCAGCCCCCTAGCTCACGAAGACGGCTACACCTTC. Translating gives CSPLAHEDGYTF. This chain uses TRBV29-1 with TRBJ1-2; no reliable D call. This CDR3 is 12 amino acids long. Germline V gene data show CDR1 as SQVTM and CDR2 as ANQGSEA. V was clipped by 8 bases and J by 8 bases, with 18 bases between them.